A selection of T cell receptor beta chains follows, all from one sample in a study of blood T cell repertoires in COVID-19. Assay: immunoSEQ multiplex PCR; the TCRdb copy retains only in-frame clones and omits some. This sample has approximately 250,000 clones; approximately 90% occur once, and the top ten carry roughly 2.3%. The source material was PBMCs or T cells enriched from blood (not recorded which). The receptor source for this set is a woman aged 40-49 years with acute COVID-19. Both conserved end residues are part of each CDR3. Fields, in order: D gene, J gene, V gene, clone size, CDR3 protein, CDR3 DNA. The D gene is left open where the match is weak. Size tells how often a clone was seen (once, few, many) or the class of an expanded clone, and some rows leave it out.

D gene: -
J gene: TRBJ2-1
V gene: TRBV5-1
clone size: -
CDR3 protein: CASSLYGGLRNNEQFF
CDR3 DNA: TGCGCCAGCAGCTTGTATGGGGGGTTGAGGAACAATGAGCAGTTCTTC

D gene: -
J gene: TRBJ2-3
V gene: TRBV15
clone size: -
CDR3 protein: CATSRALVPDTQYF
CDR3 DNA: TGTGCCACCAGCAGAGCACTGGTTCCAGATACGCAGTATTTT

D gene: TRBD2
J gene: TRBJ2-1
V gene: TRBV19
clone size: -
CDR3 protein: CASRLAGVSYNEQFF
CDR3 DNA: TGTGCCAGCAGATTAGCGGGGGTATCCTACAATGAGCAGTTCTTC

D gene: TRBD1
J gene: TRBJ1-2
V gene: TRBV5-4
clone size: few
CDR3 protein: CASSPAPDRAITF
CDR3 DNA: TGTGCCAGCAGCCCGGCCCCCGACAGGGCTATCACCTTC

D gene: -
J gene: TRBJ1-3
V gene: TRBV6-2/TRBV6-3
clone size: -
CDR3 protein: CASSSGAGNTIYF
CDR3 DNA: TGTGCCAGCAGTTCCGGAGCTGGAAACACCATATATTTT

D gene: TRBD1
J gene: TRBJ1-2
V gene: TRBV4-2
clone size: -
CDR3 protein: CASSQATGGDRGNYGYTF
CDR3 DNA: TGTGCCAGCAGCCAAGCTACAGGGGGGGACAGGGGAAATTATGGCTACACCTTC

D gene: -
J gene: TRBJ2-5
V gene: TRBV24-1
clone size: few
CDR3 protein: CATSDSRSSIETQYF
CDR3 DNA: TGTGCCACCAGTGATTCGAGGTCTAGTATAGAGACCCAGTACTTC

D gene: -
J gene: TRBJ1-2
V gene: TRBV5-8
clone size: -
CDR3 protein: CASSLRRPYGNGYTF
CDR3 DNA: TGTGCCAGCAGCTTGAGACGGCCATACGGGAATGGCTACACCTTC

D gene: -
J gene: TRBJ1-5
V gene: TRBV13
clone size: -
CDR3 protein: CASSTRQSNQPQHF
CDR3 DNA: TGTGCCAGCAGCACAAGACAGAGCAATCAGCCCCAGCATTTT

D gene: -
J gene: TRBJ1-2
V gene: TRBV9
clone size: few
CDR3 protein: CASSGITGTFNYGYTF
CDR3 DNA: TGTGCCAGCAGCGGGATCACCGGGACTTTTAACTATGGCTACACCTTC

D gene: TRBD1
J gene: TRBJ2-2
V gene: TRBV5-1
clone size: -
CDR3 protein: CASSPGTGGSGELFF
CDR3 DNA: TGCGCCAGCAGCCCGGGGACAGGGGGATCCGGGGAGCTGTTTTTT

D gene: TRBD1
J gene: TRBJ1-6
V gene: TRBV5-1
clone size: -
CDR3 protein: CASSPRDRGSNSPLHF
CDR3 DNA: TGCGCCAGCAGCCCCCGGGACAGGGGTTCAAATTCACCCCTCCACTTT

D gene: TRBD1
J gene: TRBJ1-1
V gene: TRBV5-1
clone size: -
CDR3 protein: CASSLATGTGVAEAFF
CDR3 DNA: TGCGCCAGCAGCTTGGCCACCGGGACAGGGGTCGCTGAAGCTTTCTTT

D gene: TRBD1
J gene: TRBJ1-2
V gene: TRBV19
clone size: -
CDR3 protein: CASSVTGTGGLRYGYTF
CDR3 DNA: TGTGCCAGTAGTGTTACCGGGACAGGGGGCCTAAGATATGGCTACACCTTC

D gene: TRBD1
J gene: TRBJ1-2
V gene: TRBV19
clone size: -
CDR3 protein: CASNSGQEAGYTF
CDR3 DNA: TGTGCCAGTAATTCGGGACAGGAGGCTGGCTACACCTTC

D gene: -
J gene: TRBJ1-2
V gene: TRBV5-1
clone size: -
CDR3 protein: CASSLEAGAASTYGYTF
CDR3 DNA: TGCGCCAGCAGCTTGGAGGCAGGGGCAGCCTCTACCTATGGCTACACCTTC

D gene: TRBD1
J gene: TRBJ1-6
V gene: TRBV28
clone size: -
CDR3 protein: CASSLQGARYNSPLHF
CDR3 DNA: TGTGCCAGCAGTTTGCAGGGGGCGCGGTATAATTCACCCCTCCACTTT

D gene: -
J gene: TRBJ1-2
V gene: TRBV5-1
clone size: -
CDR3 protein: CASSLEPRYGYTF
CDR3 DNA: TGCGCCAGCAGCTTGGAACCGAGATATGGCTACACCTTC

D gene: TRBD1
J gene: TRBJ1-2
V gene: TRBV15
clone size: few
CDR3 protein: CATSRTQGYGYTF
CDR3 DNA: TGTGCCACCAGCAGAACACAGGGGTATGGCTACACCTTC

D gene: -
J gene: TRBJ1-1
V gene: TRBV14
clone size: once
CDR3 protein: CASSLRTGRNTEAFF
CDR3 DNA: TGTGCCAGCAGCCTACGTACAGGGCGGAACACTGAAGCTTTCTTT

D gene: TRBD1
J gene: TRBJ1-5
V gene: TRBV4-3
clone size: -
CDR3 protein: CASSQDGTGNQPQHF
CDR3 DNA: TGCGCCAGCAGCCAAGATGGGACAGGGAATCAGCCCCAGCATTTT

D gene: TRBD2
J gene: TRBJ2-5
V gene: TRBV6-1
clone size: -
CDR3 protein: CASSEGAAGGRAETQYF
CDR3 DNA: TGTGCCAGCAGTGAAGGGGCAGCGGGGGGCCGGGCGGAGACCCAGTACTTC

D gene: TRBD2
J gene: TRBJ2-5
V gene: TRBV5-4
clone size: once
CDR3 protein: CASSLSGGARETQYF
CDR3 DNA: TGTGCCAGCAGCTTGAGCGGGGGGGCTAGGGAGACCCAGTACTTC

D gene: TRBD1
J gene: TRBJ1-2
V gene: TRBV11-3
clone size: -
CDR3 protein: CASSLEAVGTGWNGYTF
CDR3 DNA: TGTGCCAGCAGCTTAGAGGCCGTCGGGACAGGGTGGAATGGCTACACCTTC

D gene: -
J gene: TRBJ2-7
V gene: TRBV30
clone size: -
CDR3 protein: CAWSGNQAYEQYF
CDR3 DNA: TGTGCCTGGTCAGGGAATCAGGCCTACGAGCAGTACTTC

D gene: -
J gene: TRBJ1-5
V gene: TRBV24-1
clone size: -
CDR3 protein: CATSDLLGQPQHF
CDR3 DNA: TGTGCCACCAGTGATTTACTAGGGCAGCCCCAGCATTTT

D gene: -
J gene: TRBJ1-2
V gene: TRBV6-5
clone size: few
CDR3 protein: CASSYKSNYGYTF
CDR3 DNA: TGTGCCAGCAGTTATAAATCGAACTATGGCTACACCTTC

D gene: -
J gene: TRBJ1-1
V gene: TRBV5-6
clone size: -
CDR3 protein: CASSLVQRNTEAFF
CDR3 DNA: TGTGCCAGCAGCTTGGTACAAAGGAACACTGAAGCTTTCTTT

D gene: -
J gene: TRBJ1-2
V gene: TRBV28
clone size: -
CDR3 protein: CASRFGVYGYTF
CDR3 DNA: TGTGCCAGCAGATTCGGAGTCTATGGCTACACCTTC

D gene: -
J gene: TRBJ2-7
V gene: TRBV4-3
clone size: -
CDR3 protein: CASSQDAAGSAYEQYF
CDR3 DNA: TGCGCCAGCAGCCAAGATGCTGCAGGATCAGCCTACGAGCAGTACTTC

D gene: -
J gene: TRBJ1-4
V gene: TRBV7-9
clone size: -
CDR3 protein: CASSSLGAANEKLFF
CDR3 DNA: TGTGCCAGCAGCTCCCTGGGGGCGGCTAATGAAAAACTGTTTTTT

D gene: TRBD1
J gene: TRBJ1-3
V gene: TRBV5-4
clone size: -
CDR3 protein: CATGTASGNTIYF
CDR3 DNA: TGTGCCACAGGGACAGCCTCTGGAAACACCATATATTTT

D gene: TRBD2
J gene: TRBJ2-2
V gene: TRBV9
clone size: -
CDR3 protein: CASSGSSLAVTGELFF
CDR3 DNA: TGTGCCAGCAGCGGATCGTCACTAGCGGTCACCGGGGAGCTGTTTTTT

D gene: TRBD2
J gene: TRBJ2-5
V gene: TRBV18
clone size: -
CDR3 protein: CASSGLAGGRRETQYF
CDR3 DNA: TGTGCCAGCTCGGGACTAGCGGGGGGACGTCGGGAGACCCAGTACTTC

D gene: TRBD2
J gene: TRBJ2-1
V gene: TRBV5-1
clone size: -
CDR3 protein: CASSPSGSSYNEQFF
CDR3 DNA: TGCGCCAGCAGTCCTAGCGGGAGCTCCTACAATGAGCAGTTCTTC

D gene: -
J gene: TRBJ2-7
V gene: TRBV4-3
clone size: -
CDR3 protein: CASSQDRGGAQVYEQYF
CDR3 DNA: TGCGCCAGCAGCCAAGATCGAGGGGGGGCGCAGGTCTACGAGCAGTACTTC

D gene: -
J gene: TRBJ2-1
V gene: TRBV12-5
clone size: -
CDR3 protein: CASGPGWNEQFF
CDR3 DNA: TGTGCTAGTGGCCCCGGGTGGAATGAGCAGTTCTTC

D gene: -
J gene: TRBJ2-2
V gene: TRBV2
clone size: -
CDR3 protein: CASSETGRGITGELFF
CDR3 DNA: TGTGCCAGCAGCGAAACGGGCAGGGGTATCACCGGGGAGCTGTTTTTT

D gene: -
J gene: TRBJ2-4
V gene: TRBV7-8
clone size: -
CDR3 protein: CASSLGGLAKNIQYF
CDR3 DNA: TGTGCCAGCAGCTTAGGGGGGCTAGCCAAAAACATTCAGTACTTC

D gene: -
J gene: TRBJ1-2
V gene: TRBV11-2
clone size: -
CDR3 protein: CASSLESFGGYTF
CDR3 DNA: TGTGCCAGCAGCTTAGAATCTTTCGGGGGCTACACCTTC

D gene: TRBD1
J gene: TRBJ2-1
V gene: TRBV13
clone size: once
CDR3 protein: CASSPDREPYNEQFF
CDR3 DNA: TGTGCCAGCAGCCCGGACAGGGAGCCCTACAATGAGCAGTTCTTC

D gene: TRBD2
J gene: TRBJ2-2
V gene: TRBV7-9
clone size: -
CDR3 protein: CASSSRGGFTGELFF
CDR3 DNA: TGTGCCAGCAGCTCCCGGGGGGGATTTACCGGGGAGCTGTTTTTT

D gene: -
J gene: TRBJ1-6
V gene: TRBV27
clone size: -
CDR3 protein: CASSFQDSYSPLHF
CDR3 DNA: TGTGCCAGCAGTTTTCAGGACAGCTATTCACCCCTCCACTTT

D gene: -
J gene: TRBJ2-1
V gene: TRBV7-2
clone size: -
CDR3 protein: CASSLASVYEQFF
CDR3 DNA: TGTGCCAGCAGCTTAGCCTCGGTTTATGAGCAGTTCTTC

D gene: -
J gene: TRBJ1-1
V gene: TRBV5-4
clone size: -
CDR3 protein: CASSLGSANTEAFF
CDR3 DNA: TGTGCCAGCAGCTTGGGGAGTGCGAACACTGAAGCTTTCTTT

D gene: -
J gene: TRBJ2-3
V gene: TRBV20-1
clone size: once
CDR3 protein: CSASRRQTSTDTQYF
CDR3 DNA: TGCAGTGCTAGTCGGCGACAGACAAGCACAGATACGCAGTATTTT

D gene: -
J gene: TRBJ1-1
V gene: TRBV7-2
clone size: -
CDR3 protein: CASSHPTGGLFITEAFF
CDR3 DNA: TGTGCCAGCAGCCATCCGACAGGCGGCCTGTTTATCACTGAAGCTTTCTTT

D gene: -
J gene: TRBJ1-4
V gene: TRBV11-2
clone size: -
CDR3 protein: CASSLFRGKLFF
CDR3 DNA: TGTGCCAGCAGCTTGTTTCGGGGAAAACTGTTTTTT

D gene: -
J gene: TRBJ1-2
V gene: TRBV19
clone size: -
CDR3 protein: CASSAGYGYTF
CDR3 DNA: TGTGCCAGCAGTGCCGGGTATGGCTACACCTTC

D gene: -
J gene: TRBJ2-3
V gene: TRBV29-1
clone size: -
CDR3 protein: CSKTAIGGTDTQYF
CDR3 DNA: TGCAGCAAGACAGCAATTGGCGGCACAGATACGCAGTATTTT

D gene: -
J gene: TRBJ1-4
V gene: TRBV5-1
clone size: -
CDR3 protein: CASSFTYSATNEKLFF
CDR3 DNA: TGCGCCAGCAGCTTTACATACAGTGCAACTAATGAAAAACTGTTTTTT

D gene: TRBD1
J gene: TRBJ2-1
V gene: TRBV27
clone size: once
CDR3 protein: CASSYRDRVSNEQFF
CDR3 DNA: TGTGCCAGCAGCTACCGGGACAGGGTGTCCAATGAGCAGTTCTTC

D gene: -
J gene: TRBJ1-1
V gene: TRBV15
clone size: -
CDR3 protein: CATSFTENTEAFF
CDR3 DNA: TGTGCCACCAGTTTTACAGAGAACACTGAAGCTTTCTTT

D gene: -
J gene: TRBJ1-5
V gene: TRBV3-1/TRBV3-2
clone size: -
CDR3 protein: CASSQGGGRNQPQHF
CDR3 DNA: TGTGCCAGCAGCCAAGGGGGGGGGCGCAATCAGCCCCAGCATTTT

D gene: -
J gene: TRBJ2-7
V gene: TRBV4-2
clone size: -
CDR3 protein: CASSPQETYEQYF
CDR3 DNA: TGTGCCAGCAGCCCACAGGAAACCTACGAGCAGTACTTC